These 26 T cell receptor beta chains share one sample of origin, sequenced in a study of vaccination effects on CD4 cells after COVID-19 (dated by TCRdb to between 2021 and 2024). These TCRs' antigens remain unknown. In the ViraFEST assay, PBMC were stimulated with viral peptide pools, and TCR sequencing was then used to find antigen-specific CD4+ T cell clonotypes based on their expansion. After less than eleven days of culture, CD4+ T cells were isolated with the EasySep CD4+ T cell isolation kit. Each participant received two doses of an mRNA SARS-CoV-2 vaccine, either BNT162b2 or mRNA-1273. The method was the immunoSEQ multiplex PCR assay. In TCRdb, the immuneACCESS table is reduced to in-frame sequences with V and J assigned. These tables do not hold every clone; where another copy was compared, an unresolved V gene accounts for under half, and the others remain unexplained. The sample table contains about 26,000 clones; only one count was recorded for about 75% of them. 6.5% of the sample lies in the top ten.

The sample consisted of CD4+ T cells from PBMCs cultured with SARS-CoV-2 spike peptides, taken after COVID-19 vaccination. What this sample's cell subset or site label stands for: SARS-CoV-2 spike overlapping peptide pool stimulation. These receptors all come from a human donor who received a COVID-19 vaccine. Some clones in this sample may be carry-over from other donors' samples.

The CDR3 DNA sequence: TGTGCCATCAGTGAACGCCAATACCTTGAAGCTTTCTTT. Translated, it gives CAISERQYLEAFF. The V and J genes are TRBV10-3 and TRBJ1-1; D unclear. V gave up 3 bases and J gave up 7 bases, with 12 bases separating them. The germline gives CDR1 ENHRY, CDR2 SYGVKD. The CDR3 is made up of 13 amino acids.

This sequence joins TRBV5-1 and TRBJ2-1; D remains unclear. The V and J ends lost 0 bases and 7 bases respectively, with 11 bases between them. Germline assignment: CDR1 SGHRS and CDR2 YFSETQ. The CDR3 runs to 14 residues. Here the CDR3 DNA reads TGCGCCAGCAGCTTGGGCCCTGCGAGTAATGAGCAGTTCTTC. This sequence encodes CASSLGPASNEQFF.

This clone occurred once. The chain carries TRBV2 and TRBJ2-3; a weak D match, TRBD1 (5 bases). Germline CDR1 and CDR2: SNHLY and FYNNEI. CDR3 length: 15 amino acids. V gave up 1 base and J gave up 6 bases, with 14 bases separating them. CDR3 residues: CASSEEGKPSDTQYF. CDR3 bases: TGTGCCAGCAGTGAAGAGGGGAAGCCGTCCGATACGCAGTATTTT.

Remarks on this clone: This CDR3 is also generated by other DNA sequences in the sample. CDR3 sequence reads: CASSYLGQGGNQPQHF. The CDR3 DNA sequence: TGTGCCAGCAGTTACCTGGGACAGGGGGGCAATCAGCCCCAGCATTTT. The chain is built from TRBV6-5 and TRBJ1-5; 11 nucleotides line up with TRBD1. The CDR3 runs 16 residues. Germline V gives CDR1 MNHEY, CDR2 SVGAGI. The J segment lost 2 bases and the V segment lost 2 bases, leaving 2 bases of the junction unmatched.

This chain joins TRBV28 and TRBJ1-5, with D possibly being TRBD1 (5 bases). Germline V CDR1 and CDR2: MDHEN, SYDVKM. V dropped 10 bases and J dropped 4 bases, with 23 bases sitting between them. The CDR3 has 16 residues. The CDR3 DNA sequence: TGTGCCACCACCCCCGGGGGGTCTAATGGTAATCAGCCCCAGCATTTT. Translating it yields CATTPGGSNGNQPQHF. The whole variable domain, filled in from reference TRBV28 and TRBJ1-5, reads DVKVTQSSRYLVKRTGEKVFLECVQDMDHENMFWYRQDPGLGLRLIYFSYDVKMKEKGDIPEGYSVSREKKERFSLILESASTNQTSMYLCATTPGGSNGNQPQHFGDGTRLSIL.

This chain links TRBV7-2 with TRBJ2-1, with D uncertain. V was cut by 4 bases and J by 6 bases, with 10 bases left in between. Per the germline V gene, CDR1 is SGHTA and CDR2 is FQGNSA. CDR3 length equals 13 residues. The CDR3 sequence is CASSSQSRNEQFF. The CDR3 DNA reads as TGTGCCAGCAGCTCCCAGAGTCGCAATGAGCAGTTCTTC. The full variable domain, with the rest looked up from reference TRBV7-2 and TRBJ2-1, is GAGVSQSPSNKVTEKGKDVELRCDPISGHTALYWYRQSLGQGLEFLIYFQGNSAPDKSGLPSDRFSAERTGGSVSTLTIQRTQQEDSAVYLCASSSQSRNEQFFGPGTRLTVL.

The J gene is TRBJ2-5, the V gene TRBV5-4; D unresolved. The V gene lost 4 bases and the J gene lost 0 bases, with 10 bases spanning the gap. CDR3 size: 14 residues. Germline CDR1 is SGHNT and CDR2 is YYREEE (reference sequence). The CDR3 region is CASSPDQNQETQYF. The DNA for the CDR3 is TGTGCCAGCAGCCCAGATCAGAACCAAGAGACCCAGTACTTC.

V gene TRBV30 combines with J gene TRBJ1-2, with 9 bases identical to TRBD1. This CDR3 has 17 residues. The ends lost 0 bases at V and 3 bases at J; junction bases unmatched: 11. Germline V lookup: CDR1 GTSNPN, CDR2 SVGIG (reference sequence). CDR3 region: CAWSVGDRAPNDYGYTF. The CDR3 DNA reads TGTGCCTGGAGTGTGGGGGACAGGGCCCCCAACGACTATGGCTACACCTTC.

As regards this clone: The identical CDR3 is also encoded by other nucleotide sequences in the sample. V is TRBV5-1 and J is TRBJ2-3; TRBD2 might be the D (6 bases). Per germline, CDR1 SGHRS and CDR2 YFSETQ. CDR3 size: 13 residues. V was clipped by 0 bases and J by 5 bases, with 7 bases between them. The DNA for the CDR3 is TGCGCCAGCAGCTTGGCGGGGGAAGATACGCAGTATTTT. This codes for CASSLAGEDTQYF.

In DNA form, the CDR3 reads TGTGCCAGCAGTGACCCCCTCGACAGGACCAACTATGGCTACACCTTC. Translating it yields CASSDPLDRTNYGYTF. The rearrangement links TRBV6-1 to TRBJ1-2; D is possibly TRBD1 (6 bases). The CDR3 is 16 amino acids. The V end was cut by 3 bases, the J end by 2 bases, with 16 bases between. The germline V gene has CDR1 MNHNS and CDR2 SASEGT.

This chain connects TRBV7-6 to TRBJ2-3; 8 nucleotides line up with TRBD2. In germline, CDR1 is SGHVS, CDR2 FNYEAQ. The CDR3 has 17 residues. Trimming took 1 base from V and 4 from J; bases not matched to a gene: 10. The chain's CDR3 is CASSLVSLAGIPDTQYF. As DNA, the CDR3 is TGTGCCAGCAGCTTAGTGTCGCTAGCGGGTATCCCAGATACGCAGTATTTT. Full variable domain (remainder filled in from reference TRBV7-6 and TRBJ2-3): GAGVSQSPRYKVTKRGQDVALRCDPISGHVSLYWYRQALGQGPEFLTYFNYEAQQDKSGLPNDRFSAERPEGSISTLTIQRTEQRDSAMYRCASSLVSLAGIPDTQYFGPGTRLTVL.

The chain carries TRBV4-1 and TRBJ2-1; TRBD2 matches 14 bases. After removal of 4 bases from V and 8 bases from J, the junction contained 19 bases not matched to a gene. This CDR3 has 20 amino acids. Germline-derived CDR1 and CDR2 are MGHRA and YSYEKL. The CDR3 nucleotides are TGCGCCAGCAGCCGGATTCCGGGACTAGCGGGAGTTCCCCATTCGGATGAGCAGTTCTTC. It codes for CASSRIPGLAGVPHSDEQFF.

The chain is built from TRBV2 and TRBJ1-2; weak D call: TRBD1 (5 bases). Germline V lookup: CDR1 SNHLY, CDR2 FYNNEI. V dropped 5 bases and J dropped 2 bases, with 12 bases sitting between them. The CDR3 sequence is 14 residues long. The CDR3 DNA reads TGTGCCAGCAGTAGACAGAGTTCGAACTATGGCTACACCTTC. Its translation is CASSRQSSNYGYTF.

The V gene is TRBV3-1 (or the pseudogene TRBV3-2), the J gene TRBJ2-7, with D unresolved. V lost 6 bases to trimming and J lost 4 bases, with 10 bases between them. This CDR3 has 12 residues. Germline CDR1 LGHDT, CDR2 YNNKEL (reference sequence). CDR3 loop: CASRLQKYEQYF. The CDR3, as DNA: TGTGCCAGCAGGCTTCAGAAGTACGAGCAGTACTTC.

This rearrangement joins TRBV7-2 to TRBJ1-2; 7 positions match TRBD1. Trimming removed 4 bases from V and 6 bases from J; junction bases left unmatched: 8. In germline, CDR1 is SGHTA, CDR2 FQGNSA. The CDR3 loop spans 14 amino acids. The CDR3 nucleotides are TGTGCCAGCAGCTCCTACGAGACAGGGAATGGCTACACCTTC. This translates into CASSSYETGNGYTF.

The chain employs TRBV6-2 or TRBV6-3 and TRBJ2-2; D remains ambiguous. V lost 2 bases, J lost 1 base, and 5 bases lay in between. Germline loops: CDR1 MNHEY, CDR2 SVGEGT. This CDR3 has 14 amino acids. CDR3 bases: TGTGCCAGCAGTTACCGACAGAACACCGGGGAGCTGTTTTTT. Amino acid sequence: CASSYRQNTGELFF.

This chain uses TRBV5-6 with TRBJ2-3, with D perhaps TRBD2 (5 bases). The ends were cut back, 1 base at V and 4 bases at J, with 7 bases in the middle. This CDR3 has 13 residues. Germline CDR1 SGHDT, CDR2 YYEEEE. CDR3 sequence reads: CASSLPGSDTQYF. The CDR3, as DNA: TGTGCCAGCAGCTTGCCGGGATCAGATACGCAGTATTTT.

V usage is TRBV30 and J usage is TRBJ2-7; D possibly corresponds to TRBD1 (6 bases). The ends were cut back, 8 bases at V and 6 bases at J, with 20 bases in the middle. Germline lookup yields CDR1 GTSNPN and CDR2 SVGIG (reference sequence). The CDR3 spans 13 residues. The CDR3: CAPIRDNRCEQYV. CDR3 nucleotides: TGTGCCCCGATAAGGGACAACAGATGCGAGCAGTACGTC.

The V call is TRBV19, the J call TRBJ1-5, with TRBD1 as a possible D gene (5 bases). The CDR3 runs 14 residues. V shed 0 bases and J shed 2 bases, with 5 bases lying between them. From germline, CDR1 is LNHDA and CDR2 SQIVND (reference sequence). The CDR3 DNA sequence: TGTGCCAGTAGTATAGACAGGGGCAATCAGCCCCAGCATTTT. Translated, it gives CASSIDRGNQPQHF.

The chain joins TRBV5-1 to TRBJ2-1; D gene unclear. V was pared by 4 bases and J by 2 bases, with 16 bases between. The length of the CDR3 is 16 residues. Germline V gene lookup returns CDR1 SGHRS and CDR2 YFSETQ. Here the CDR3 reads CASSIHGQGPYNEQFF. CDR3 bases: TGCGCCAGCAGCATTCATGGCCAAGGGCCCTACAATGAGCAGTTCTTC. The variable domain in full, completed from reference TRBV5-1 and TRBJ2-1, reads KAGVTQTPRYLIKTRGQQVTLSCSPISGHRSVSWYQQTPGQGLQFLFEYFSETQRNKGNFPGRFSGRQFSNSRSEMNVSTLELGDSALYLCASSIHGQGPYNEQFFGPGTRLTVL.

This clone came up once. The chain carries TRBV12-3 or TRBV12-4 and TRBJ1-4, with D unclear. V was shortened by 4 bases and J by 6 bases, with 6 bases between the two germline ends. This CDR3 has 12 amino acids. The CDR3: CASSSLHEKLFF. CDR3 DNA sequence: TGTGCCAGCAGTTCCCTACATGAAAAACTGTTTTTT.

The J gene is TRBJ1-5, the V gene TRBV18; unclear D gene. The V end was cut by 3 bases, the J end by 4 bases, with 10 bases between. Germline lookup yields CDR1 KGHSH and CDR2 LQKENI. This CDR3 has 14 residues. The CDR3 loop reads CASSPSPGNQPQHF. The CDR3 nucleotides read TGTGCCAGCTCACCCAGTCCAGGAAATCAGCCCCAGCATTTT. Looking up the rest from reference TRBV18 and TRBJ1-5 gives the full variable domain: NAGVMQNPRHLVRRRGQEARLRCSPMKGHSHVYWYRQLPEEGLKFMVYLQKENIIDESGMPKERFSAEFPKEGPSILRIQQVVRGDSAAYFCASSPSPGNQPQHFGDGTRLSIL.

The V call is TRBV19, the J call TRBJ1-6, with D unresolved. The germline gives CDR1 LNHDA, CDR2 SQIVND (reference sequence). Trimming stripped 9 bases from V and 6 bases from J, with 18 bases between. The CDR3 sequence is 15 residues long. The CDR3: CASQRRPEGNSPLHF. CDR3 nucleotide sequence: TGTGCCAGCCAAAGACGGCCGGAGGGTAATTCACCCCTCCACTTT.

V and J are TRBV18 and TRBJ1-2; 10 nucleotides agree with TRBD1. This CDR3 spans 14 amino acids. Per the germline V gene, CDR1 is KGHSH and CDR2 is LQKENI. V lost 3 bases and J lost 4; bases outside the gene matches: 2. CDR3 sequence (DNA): TGTGCCAGCTCACCGGGACAGGGGCTCTATGGCTACACCTTC. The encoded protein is CASSPGQGLYGYTF.

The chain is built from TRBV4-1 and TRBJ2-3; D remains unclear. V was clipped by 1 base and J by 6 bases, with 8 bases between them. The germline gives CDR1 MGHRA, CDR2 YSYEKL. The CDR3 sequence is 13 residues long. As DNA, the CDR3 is TGCGCCAGCAGCCAAGTGCCAGCCGATACGCAGTATTTT. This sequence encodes CASSQVPADTQYF.

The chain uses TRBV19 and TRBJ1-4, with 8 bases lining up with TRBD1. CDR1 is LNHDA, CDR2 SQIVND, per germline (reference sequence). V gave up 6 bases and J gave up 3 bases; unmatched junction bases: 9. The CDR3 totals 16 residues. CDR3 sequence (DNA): TGTGCCAGTAGCCGGACAGGGATTGGGCCTAATGAAAAACTGTTTTTT. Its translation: CASSRTGIGPNEKLFF.